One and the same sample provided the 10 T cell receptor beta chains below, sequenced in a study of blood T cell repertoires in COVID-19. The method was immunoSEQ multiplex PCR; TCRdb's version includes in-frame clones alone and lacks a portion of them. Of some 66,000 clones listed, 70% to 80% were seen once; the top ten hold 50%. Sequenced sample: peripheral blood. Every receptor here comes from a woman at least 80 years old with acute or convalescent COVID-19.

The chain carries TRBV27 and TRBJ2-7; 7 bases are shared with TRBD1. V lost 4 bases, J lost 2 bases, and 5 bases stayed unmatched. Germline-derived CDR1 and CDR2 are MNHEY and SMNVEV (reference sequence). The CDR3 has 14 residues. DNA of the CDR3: TGTGCCAGCAGTTCACAGGGGCCACCCTACGAGCAGTACTTC. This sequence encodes CASSSQGPPYEQYF.

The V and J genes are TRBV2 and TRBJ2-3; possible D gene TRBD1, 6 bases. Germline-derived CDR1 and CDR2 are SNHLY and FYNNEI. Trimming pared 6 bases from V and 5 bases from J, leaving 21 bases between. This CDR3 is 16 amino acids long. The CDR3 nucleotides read TGTGCCAGCAGCTTCACAGGACAGAGAGGGGGAGATACGCAGTATTTT. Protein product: CASSFTGQRGGDTQYF.

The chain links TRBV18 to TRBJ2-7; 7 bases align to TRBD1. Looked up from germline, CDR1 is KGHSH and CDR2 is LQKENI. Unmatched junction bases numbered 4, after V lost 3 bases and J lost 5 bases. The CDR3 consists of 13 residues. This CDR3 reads CASSPGQVDEQYF. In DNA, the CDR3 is TGTGCCAGCTCACCTGGACAGGTTGACGAGCAGTACTTC.

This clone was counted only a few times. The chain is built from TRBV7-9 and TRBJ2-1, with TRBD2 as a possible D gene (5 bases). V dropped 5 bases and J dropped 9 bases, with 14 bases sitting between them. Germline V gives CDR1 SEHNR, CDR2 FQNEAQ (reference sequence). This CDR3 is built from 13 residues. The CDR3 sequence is CASSTLTRGEQFF. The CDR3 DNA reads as TGTGCCAGCAGCACGTTGACCCGGGGTGAGCAGTTCTTC.

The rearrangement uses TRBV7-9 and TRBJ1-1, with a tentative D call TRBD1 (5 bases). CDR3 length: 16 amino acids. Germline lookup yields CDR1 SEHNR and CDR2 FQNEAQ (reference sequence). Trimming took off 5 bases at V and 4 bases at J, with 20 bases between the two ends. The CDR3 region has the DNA TGTGCCAGCAGCCCTCCACTCCCGACAGCCATCACTGAAGCTTTCTTT. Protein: CASSPPLPTAITEAFF.

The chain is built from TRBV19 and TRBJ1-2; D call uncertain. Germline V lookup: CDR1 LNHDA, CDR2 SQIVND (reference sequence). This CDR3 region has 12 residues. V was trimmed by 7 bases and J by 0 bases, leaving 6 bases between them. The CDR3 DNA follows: TGTGCCAGTACCTACGCTAACTATGGCTACACCTTC. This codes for CASTYANYGYTF.

The CDR3 loop is CATNPGLAGGPLDTQYF. Written as DNA, the CDR3 is TGCGCCACAAATCCGGGACTAGCGGGAGGGCCATTAGATACGCAGTATTTT. V usage is TRBV5-1 and J usage is TRBJ2-3, with 16 bases that match TRBD2. This CDR3 is built from 17 residues. With V trimmed by 9 bases and J by 5 bases, 12 bases remained unmatched. Germline V lookup: CDR1 SGHRS, CDR2 YFSETQ.

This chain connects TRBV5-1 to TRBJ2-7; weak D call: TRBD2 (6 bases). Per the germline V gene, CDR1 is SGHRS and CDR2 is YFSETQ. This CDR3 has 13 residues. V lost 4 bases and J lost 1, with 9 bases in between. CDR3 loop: CASSPGLSYEQYF. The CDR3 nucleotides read TGCGCCAGCAGCCCGGGACTTTCCTACGAGCAGTACTTC.

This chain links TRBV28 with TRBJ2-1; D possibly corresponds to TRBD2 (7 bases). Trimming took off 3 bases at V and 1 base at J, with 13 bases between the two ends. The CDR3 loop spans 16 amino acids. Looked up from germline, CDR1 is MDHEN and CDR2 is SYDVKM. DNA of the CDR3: TGTGCCAGCAGTTTGCGTGGGAGGGGGTCCTACAATGAGCAGTTCTTC. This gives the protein CASSLRGRGSYNEQFF.

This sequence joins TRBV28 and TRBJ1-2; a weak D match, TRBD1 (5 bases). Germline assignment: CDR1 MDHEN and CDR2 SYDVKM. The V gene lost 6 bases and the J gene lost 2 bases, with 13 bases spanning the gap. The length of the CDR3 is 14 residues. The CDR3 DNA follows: TGTGCCAGCAGCTCCTTCGCAGGGAACTATGGCTACACCTTC. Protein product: CASSSFAGNYGYTF.